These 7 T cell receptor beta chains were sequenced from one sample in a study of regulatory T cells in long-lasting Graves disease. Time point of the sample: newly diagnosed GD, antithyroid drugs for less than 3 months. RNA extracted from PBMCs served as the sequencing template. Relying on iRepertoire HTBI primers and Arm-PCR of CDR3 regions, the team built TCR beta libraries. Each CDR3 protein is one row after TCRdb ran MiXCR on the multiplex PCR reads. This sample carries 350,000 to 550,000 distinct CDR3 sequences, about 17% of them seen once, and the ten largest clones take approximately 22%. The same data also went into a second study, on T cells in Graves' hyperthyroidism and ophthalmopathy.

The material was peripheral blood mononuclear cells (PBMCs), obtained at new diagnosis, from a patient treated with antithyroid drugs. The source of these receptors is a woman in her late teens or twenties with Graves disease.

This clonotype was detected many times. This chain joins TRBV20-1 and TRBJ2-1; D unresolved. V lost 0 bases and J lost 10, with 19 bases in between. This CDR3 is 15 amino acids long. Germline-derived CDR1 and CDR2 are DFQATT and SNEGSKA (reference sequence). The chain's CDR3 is CSAREAVFLLQEQFF. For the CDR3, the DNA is TGCAGTGCTAGAGAAGCCGTCTTCCTATTACAGGAGCAGTTCTTC.

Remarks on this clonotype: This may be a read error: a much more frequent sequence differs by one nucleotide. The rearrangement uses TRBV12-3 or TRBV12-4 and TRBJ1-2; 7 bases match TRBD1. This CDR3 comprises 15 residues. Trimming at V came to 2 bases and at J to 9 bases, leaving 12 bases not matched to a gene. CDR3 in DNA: TGTGCCAGCAGTTTAAGCACCCGACAGGGTGGTAGCTACACCTTC. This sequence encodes CASSLSTRQGGSYTF.

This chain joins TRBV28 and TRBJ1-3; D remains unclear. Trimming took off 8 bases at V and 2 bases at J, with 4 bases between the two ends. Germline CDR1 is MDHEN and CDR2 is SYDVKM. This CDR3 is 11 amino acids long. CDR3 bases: TGTGCCAGCCTAGCTGGAAACACCATATATTTT. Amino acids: CASLAGNTIYF.

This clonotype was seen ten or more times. CDR3 in amino acids: CASSLVGDYQETQYF. As DNA, the CDR3 is TGTGCCAGCAGCTTAGTAGGTGACTACCAAGAGACCCAGTACTTC. This chain links TRBV7-2 with TRBJ2-5; D unresolved. Trimming took off 1 base at V and 0 bases at J, with 9 bases between the two ends. The length of the CDR3 is 15 residues. Germline V gene data show CDR1 as SGHTA and CDR2 as FQGNSA.

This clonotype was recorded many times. The CDR3 bases are TGTGCCAGCAGGGGGGTTGGCGAGCAGTACTTC. It specifies CASRGVGEQYF. V and J are TRBV3-1 and TRBJ2-7; D may be TRBD1 or TRBD2 (5 bases each). Trimming stripped 6 bases from V and 6 bases from J, with 9 bases between. Germline loops: CDR1 LGHDT, CDR2 YNNKEL (reference sequence). The CDR3 consists of 11 residues.

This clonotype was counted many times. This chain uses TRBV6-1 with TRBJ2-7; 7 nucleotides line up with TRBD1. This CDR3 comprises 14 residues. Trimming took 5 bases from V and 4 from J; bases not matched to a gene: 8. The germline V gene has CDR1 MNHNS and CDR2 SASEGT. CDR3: CASSLGGGIYEQYF. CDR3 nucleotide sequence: TGTGCCAGCAGTCTAGGGGGCGGAATATACGAGCAGTACTTC.

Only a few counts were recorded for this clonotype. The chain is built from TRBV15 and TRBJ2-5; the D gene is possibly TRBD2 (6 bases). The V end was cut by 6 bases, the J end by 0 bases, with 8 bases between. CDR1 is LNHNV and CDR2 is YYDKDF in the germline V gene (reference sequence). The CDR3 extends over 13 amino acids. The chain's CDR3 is CATRWDYQETQYF. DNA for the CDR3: TGTGCCACCAGATGGGACTACCAAGAGACCCAGTACTTC.